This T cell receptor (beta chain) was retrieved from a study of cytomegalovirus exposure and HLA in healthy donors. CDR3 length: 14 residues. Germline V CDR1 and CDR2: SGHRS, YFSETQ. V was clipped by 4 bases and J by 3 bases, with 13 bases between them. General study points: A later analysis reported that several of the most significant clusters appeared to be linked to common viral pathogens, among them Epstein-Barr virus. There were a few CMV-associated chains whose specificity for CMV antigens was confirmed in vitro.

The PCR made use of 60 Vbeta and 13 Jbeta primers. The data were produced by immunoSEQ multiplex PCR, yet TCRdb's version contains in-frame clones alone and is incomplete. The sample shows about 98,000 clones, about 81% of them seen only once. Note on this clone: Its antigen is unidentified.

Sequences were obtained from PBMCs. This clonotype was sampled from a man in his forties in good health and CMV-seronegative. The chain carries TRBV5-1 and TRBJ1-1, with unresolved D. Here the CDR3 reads CASSLDMEYTEAFF. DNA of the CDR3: TGCGCCAGCAGCCTCGACATGGAATACACTGAAGCTTTCTTT.